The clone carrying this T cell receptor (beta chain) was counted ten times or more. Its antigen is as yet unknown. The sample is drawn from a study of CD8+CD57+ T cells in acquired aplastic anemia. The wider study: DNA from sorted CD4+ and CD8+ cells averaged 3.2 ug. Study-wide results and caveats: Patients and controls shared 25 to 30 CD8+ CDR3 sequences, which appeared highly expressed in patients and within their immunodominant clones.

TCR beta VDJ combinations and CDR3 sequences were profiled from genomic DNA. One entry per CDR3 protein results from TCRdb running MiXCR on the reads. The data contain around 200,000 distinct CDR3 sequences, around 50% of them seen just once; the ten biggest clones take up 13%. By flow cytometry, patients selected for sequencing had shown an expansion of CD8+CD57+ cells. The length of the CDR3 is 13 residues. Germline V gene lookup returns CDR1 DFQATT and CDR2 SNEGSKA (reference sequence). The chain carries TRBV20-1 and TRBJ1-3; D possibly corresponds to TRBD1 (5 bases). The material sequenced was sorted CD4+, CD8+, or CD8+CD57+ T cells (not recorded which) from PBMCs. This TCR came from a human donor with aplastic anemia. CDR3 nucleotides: TGCAGCGGCATTGGGGGAACTGGAAACACCATATATTTT. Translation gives CSGIGGTGNTIYF.